This T cell receptor (beta chain) is drawn from a study of cytomegalovirus exposure and HLA in healthy donors. The overall study: The 90 to 150 validation repertoires were produced on the same platform as the 650 or so repertoires of the first cohort. This was reported in a later analysis. Study results and caveats: While the bulk of TCR sequences proved rare, some public TCRs turned up in many donors. Reports described diagnosis of cytomegalovirus status by the classifier as highly specific and sensitive.

A word on this clone: The antigen is unknown.

The CDR3 is made up of 15 amino acids. The V gene's germline CDR1 is SGHTS and CDR2 YDEGEE. J gave up 7 bases and V 3 bases, and 12 bases lay outside the gene matches. Sequenced by immunoSEQ multiplex PCR; TCRdb stores in-frame clones only, minus some. The table lists over 200,000 clones, roughly 85% of them singletons. This TCR derives from a woman aged 18-29 years in good health and CMV-seronegative. Specimen: PBMCs. The rearrangement joins TRBV5-8 to TRBJ2-7, with 8 bases matching TRBD1. The CDR3 spells CASSSGTGSWEEQYF. Written as DNA, the CDR3 is TGTGCCAGCAGCTCGGGGACAGGTAGCTGGGAAGAGCAGTACTTC.